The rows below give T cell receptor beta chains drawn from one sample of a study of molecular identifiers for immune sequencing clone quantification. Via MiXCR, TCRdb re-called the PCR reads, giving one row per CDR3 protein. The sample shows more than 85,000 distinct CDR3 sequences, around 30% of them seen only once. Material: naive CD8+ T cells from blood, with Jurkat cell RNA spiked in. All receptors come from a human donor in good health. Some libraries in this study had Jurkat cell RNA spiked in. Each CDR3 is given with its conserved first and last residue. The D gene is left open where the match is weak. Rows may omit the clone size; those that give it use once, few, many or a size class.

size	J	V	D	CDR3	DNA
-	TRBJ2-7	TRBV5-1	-	CASSYGTAYEQYF	TGCGCCAGCAGCTATGGGACCGCCTACGAGCAGTACTTC
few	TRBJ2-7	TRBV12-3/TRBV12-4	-	CASSSTGYEQYF	TGTGCCAGCAGTTCCACAGGGTACGAGCAGTACTTC
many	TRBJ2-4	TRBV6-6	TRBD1	CASSFPQAGGLRNIQYF	TGTGCCAGCAGTTTCCCCCAGGCAGGGGGTCTACGAAACATTCAGTACTTC
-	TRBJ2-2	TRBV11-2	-	CASSPWGTRNTGELFF	TGTGCCAGCAGCCCTTGGGGGACACGGAACACCGGGGAGCTGTTTTTT
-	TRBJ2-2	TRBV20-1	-	CSARGPINTGELFF	TGCAGTGCTAGAGGTCCTATAAACACCGGGGAGCTGTTTTTT
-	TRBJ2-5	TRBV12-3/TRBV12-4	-	CASSLTGLETQYF	TGTGCCAGCAGTTTGACAGGTTTGGAGACCCAGTACTTC
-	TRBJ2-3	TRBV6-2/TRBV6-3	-	CASFPSTHTDTQYF	TGTGCCAGCTTTCCTTCCACCCACACAGATACGCAGTATTTT
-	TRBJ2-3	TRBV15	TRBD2	CATSRDRASGRYTDTQYF	TGTGCCACCAGCAGAGATCGGGCTAGCGGGAGGTATACAGATACGCAGTATTTT
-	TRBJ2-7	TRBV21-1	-	CASNLPGARTSANEQYF	TGTGCCAGCAACTTACCTGGGGCCCGGACTAGCGCTAACGAGCAGTACTTC
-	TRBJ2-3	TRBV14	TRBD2	CASSQLAGTDTQYF	TGTGCCAGCAGCCAACTAGCGGGAACAGATACGCAGTATTTT
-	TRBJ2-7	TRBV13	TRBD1	CASSLQGAYEQYF	TGTGCCAGCAGCTTGCAGGGGGCCTACGAGCAGTACTTC
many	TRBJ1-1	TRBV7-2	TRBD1	CASSLGQGATEAFF	TGTGCCAGCAGTCTGGGACAGGGGGCCACTGAAGCTTTCTTT
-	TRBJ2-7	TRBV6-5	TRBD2	CASSHLAGVVSYEQYF	TGTGCCAGCAGCCATTTAGCGGGAGTTGTTTCCTACGAGCAGTACTTC
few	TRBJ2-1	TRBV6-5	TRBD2	CATKILANPNNEQFF	TGTGCCACCAAAATACTAGCGAACCCTAACAATGAGCAGTTCTTC
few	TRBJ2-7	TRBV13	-	CASSPGGIEQYF	TGTGCCAGCAGCCCTGGGGGGATCGAGCAGTACTTC
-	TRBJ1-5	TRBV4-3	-	CASSQDRGGGQPQHF	TGCGCCAGCAGCCAAGATCGTGGGGGAGGTCAGCCCCAGCATTTT
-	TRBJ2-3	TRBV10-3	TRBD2	CAIGTSGSETDTQYF	TGTGCCATAGGTACTAGCGGGAGTGAAACAGATACGCAGTATTTT
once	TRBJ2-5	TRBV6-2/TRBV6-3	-	CASSYSRHRRELETQYF	TGTGCCAGCAGTTACTCGAGGCACAGAAGGGAGTTGGAGACCCAGTACTTC
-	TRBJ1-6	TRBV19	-	CASSIVQWPSPLHF	TGTGCCAGTAGTATCGTACAGTGGCCTTCACCCCTCCACTTT
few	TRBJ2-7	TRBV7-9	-	CASRSEAYEQYF	TGTGCCAGCAGATCAGAGGCCTACGAGCAGTACTTC
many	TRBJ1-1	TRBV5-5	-	CASSTQADTEAFF	TGTGCCAGCAGCACCCAAGCGGACACTGAAGCTTTCTTT
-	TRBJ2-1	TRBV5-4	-	CASSLGQVGEQFF	TGTGCCAGCAGCTTGGGGCAGGTAGGTGAGCAGTTCTTC
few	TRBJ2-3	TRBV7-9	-	CASSPRRGLKDTQYF	TGTGCCAGCAGCCCTAGGAGGGGCCTGAAAGATACGCAGTATTTT
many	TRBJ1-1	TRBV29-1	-	CSVEGVELNTEAFF	TGCAGCGTTGAAGGTGTGGAATTGAACACTGAAGCTTTCTTT
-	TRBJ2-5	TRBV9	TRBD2	CASSDGGEETQYF	TGTGCCAGCAGCGATGGGGGGGAAGAGACCCAGTACTTC
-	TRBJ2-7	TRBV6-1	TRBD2	CASSERLGSGSEHEQYF	TGTGCCAGCAGCGAAAGGTTAGGAAGCGGGAGTGAGCACGAGCAGTACTTC
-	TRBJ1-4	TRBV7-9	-	CASSLTAGLREKLFF	TGTGCCAGCAGCTTAACAGCAGGGTTAAGAGAAAAACTGTTTTTT
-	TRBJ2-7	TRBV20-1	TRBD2	CSARDRTSGREDEQYF	TGCAGTGCTAGAGATCGTACTAGCGGGAGAGAGGACGAGCAGTACTTC
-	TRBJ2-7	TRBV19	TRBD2	CATREAGGYEQYF	TGTGCCACCAGGGAAGCGGGAGGCTACGAGCAGTACTTC
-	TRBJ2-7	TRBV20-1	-	CSAIDAGSQHEQYF	TGCAGTGCTATTGACGCAGGGTCCCAGCACGAGCAGTACTTC
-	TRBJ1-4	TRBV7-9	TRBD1	CASRPTGAGATNENLFF	TGTGCCAGCAGACCGACAGGGGCCGGGGCAACTAATGAAAATCTGTTTTTT
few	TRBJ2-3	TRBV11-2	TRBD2	CASSFGGRSDTQYF	TGTGCCAGCAGCTTCGGCGGGAGGTCAGATACGCAGTATTTT
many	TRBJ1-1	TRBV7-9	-	CASSWALEAFF	TGTGCCAGCAGCTGGGCGCTCGAAGCTTTCTTT
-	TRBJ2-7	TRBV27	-	CASGGTTHEQYF	TGTGCCAGCGGGGGAACAACTCACGAGCAGTACTTC
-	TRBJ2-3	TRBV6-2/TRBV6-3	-	CASRQQAKTQYF	TGTGCCAGCAGACAACAAGCGAAGACGCAGTATTTT
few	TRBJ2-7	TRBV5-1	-	CASSPAAPPHF	TGCGCCAGCAGCCCGGCGGCACCCCCCCACTTC
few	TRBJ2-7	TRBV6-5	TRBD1	CASANLVPTGVGEQYF	TGTGCCAGCGCTAACCTCGTTCCGACAGGGGTGGGCGAGCAGTACTTC
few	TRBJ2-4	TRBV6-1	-	CASSDGHIQYF	TGTGCCAGCAGTGACGGACACATTCAGTACTTC
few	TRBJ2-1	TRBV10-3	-	CAISESLDSPQFF	TGTGCCATCAGTGAGTCCCTGGACAGCCCGCAGTTCTTC
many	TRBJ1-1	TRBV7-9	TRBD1	CAGGTGMNTEAFF	TGTGCCGGGGGGACAGGGATGAACACTGAAGCTTTCTTT
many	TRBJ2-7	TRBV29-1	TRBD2	CSVEVTSGSYEQYF	TGCAGCGTTGAAGTGACTAGCGGGAGTTACGAGCAGTACTTC